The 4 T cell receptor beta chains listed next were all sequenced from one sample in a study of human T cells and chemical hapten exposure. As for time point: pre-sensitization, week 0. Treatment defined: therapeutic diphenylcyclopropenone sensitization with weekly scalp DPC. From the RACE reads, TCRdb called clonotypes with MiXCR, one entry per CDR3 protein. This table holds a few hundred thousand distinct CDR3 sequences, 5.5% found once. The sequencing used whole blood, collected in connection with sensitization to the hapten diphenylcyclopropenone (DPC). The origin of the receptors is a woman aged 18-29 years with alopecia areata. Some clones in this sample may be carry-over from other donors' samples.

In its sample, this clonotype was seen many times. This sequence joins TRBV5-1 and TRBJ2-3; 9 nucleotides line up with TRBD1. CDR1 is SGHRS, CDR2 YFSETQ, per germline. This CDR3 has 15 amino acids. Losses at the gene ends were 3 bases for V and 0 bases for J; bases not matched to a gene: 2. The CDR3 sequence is CASSYRGHSTDTQYF. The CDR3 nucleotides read TGCGCCAGCAGCTACAGGGGGCATAGCACAGATACGCAGTATTTT.

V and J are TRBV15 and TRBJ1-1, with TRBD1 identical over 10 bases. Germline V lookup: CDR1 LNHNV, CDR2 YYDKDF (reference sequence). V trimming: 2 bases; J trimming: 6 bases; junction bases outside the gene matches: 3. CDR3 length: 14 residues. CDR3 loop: CATSRIGQGAEAFF. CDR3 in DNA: TGTGCCACCAGCAGAATTGGACAGGGGGCTGAAGCTTTCTTT.

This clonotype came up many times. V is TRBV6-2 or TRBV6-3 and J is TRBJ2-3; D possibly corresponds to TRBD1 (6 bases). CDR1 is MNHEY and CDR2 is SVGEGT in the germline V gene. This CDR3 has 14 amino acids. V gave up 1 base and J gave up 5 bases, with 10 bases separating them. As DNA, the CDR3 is TGTGCCAGCAGTTACTACCGGGACATAGATACGCAGTATTTT. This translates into CASSYYRDIDTQYF.

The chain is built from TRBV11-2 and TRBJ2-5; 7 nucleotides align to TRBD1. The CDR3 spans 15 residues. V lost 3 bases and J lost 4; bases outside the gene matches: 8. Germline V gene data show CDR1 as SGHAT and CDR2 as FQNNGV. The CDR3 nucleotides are TGTGCCAGCAGCTTGGGCCTAACAGGGGTAGAGACCCAGTACTTC. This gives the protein CASSLGLTGVETQYF.